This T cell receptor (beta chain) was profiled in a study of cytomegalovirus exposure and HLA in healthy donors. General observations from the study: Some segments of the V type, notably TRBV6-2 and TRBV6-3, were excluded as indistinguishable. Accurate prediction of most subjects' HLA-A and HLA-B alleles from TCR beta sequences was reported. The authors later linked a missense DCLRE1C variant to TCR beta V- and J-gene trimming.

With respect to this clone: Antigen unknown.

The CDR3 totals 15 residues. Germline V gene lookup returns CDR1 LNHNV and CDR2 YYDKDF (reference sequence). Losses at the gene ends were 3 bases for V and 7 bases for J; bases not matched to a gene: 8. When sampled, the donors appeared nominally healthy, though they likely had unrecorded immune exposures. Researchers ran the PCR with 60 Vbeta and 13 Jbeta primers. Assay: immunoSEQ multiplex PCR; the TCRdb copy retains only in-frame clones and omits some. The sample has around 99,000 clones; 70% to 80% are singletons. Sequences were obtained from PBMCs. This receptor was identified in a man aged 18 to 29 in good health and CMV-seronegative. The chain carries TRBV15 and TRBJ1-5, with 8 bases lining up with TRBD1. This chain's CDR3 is CATSSQAGGRQPQHF. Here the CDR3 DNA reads TGTGCCACCAGCAGTCAGGCAGGGGGCCGACAGCCCCAGCATTTT.